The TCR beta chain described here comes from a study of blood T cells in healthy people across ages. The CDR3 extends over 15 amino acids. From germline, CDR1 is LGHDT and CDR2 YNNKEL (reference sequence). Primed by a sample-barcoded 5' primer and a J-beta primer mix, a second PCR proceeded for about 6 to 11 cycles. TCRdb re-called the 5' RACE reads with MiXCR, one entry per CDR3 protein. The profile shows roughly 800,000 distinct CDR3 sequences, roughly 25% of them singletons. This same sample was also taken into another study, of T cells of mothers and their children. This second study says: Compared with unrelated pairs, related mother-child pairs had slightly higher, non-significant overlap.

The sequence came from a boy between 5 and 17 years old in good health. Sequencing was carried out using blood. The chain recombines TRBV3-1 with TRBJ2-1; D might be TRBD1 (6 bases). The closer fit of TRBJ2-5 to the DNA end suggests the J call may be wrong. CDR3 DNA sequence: TGTGCCAGCAGCCTGGACAGTGGGTCTACCTACGACCAGTACTTC. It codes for CASSLDSGSTYDQYF.